What follows are 20 T cell receptor beta chains derived from one specimen sequenced in a study of blood T cells in healthy people across ages. A second PCR, run for about 7 to 11 cycles, used a sample-barcoded 5' primer plus a J-beta primer mix. TCRdb independently ran MiXCR on the 5' RACE reads; one entry per CDR3 protein. The data show under 2 million distinct CDR3 sequences, about 35% seen once. The sequenced sample was blood. The receptors originated from a woman in her twenties or thirties in good health.

This clonotype was recorded many times. The chain recombines TRBV4-1 with TRBJ2-7; D is possibly TRBD1 or TRBD2 (5 bases each). The germline V gene has CDR1 MGHRA and CDR2 YSYEKL. The CDR3 loop spans 16 amino acids. V was shortened by 1 base and J by 0 bases, with 13 bases between the two germline ends. CDR3 protein: CASSQGGAVSSYEQYF. CDR3 DNA sequence: TGCGCCAGCAGCCAAGGAGGGGCGGTGAGCTCCTACGAGCAGTACTTC.

This clonotype was counted between two and nine times. This rearrangement joins TRBV7-9 to TRBJ2-5; tentative D call: TRBD2 (6 bases). The J call is doubtful: the DNA matches TRBJ2-7 better. The CDR3 totals 15 residues. Germline V gene sequence: CDR1 SEHNR, CDR2 FQNEAQ (reference sequence). CDR3 amino acids: CASSLVSAGSREQYF. The CDR3 coding sequence is TGTGCCAGCAGCTTAGTTTCGGCGGGGTCTCGCGAGCAGTACTTC.

This clonotype was seen a few times. The gene calls are TRBV15 and TRBJ2-6, with TRBD1 identical over 7 bases. Germline V lookup: CDR1 LNHNV, CDR2 YYDKDF (reference sequence). The CDR3 has 17 amino acids. With V trimmed by 4 bases and J by 0 bases, 6 bases remained unmatched. CDR3 region: CATSTGTALSGANVLTF. Written as DNA, the CDR3 is TGTGCCACCAGCACCGGGACAGCTCTCTCTGGGGCCAACGTCCTGACTTTC. The full variable domain, its missing parts supplied by reference TRBV15 and TRBJ2-6, is DAMVIQNPRYQVTQFGKPVTLSCSQTLNHNVMYWYQQKSSQAPKLLFHYYDKDFNNEADTPDNFQSRRPNTSFCFLDIRSPGLGDTAMYLCATSTGTALSGANVLTFGAGSRLTVL.

This clonotype was seen at least ten times. This chain links TRBV20-1 with TRBJ2-1; 9 bases map to TRBD2. CDR1 and CDR2 from the germline V gene are DFQATT and SNEGSKA (reference sequence). This CDR3 region has 16 residues. The V and J ends lost 1 base and 4 bases, in that order; junction bases with no gene match: 8. The chain's CDR3 is CSARVASGMVYNEQFF. In nucleotides, the CDR3 is TGCAGTGCTAGAGTCGCTAGCGGGATGGTGTACAATGAGCAGTTCTTC.

The V call is TRBV6-1, the J call TRBJ2-7, with no clear D. V lost 6 bases to trimming and J lost 2 bases, with 14 bases between them. From germline, CDR1 is MNHNS and CDR2 SASEGT. The CDR3 has 14 residues. CDR3 sequence reads: CASRTSFGAYEQYF. The CDR3 DNA reads TGTGCCAGCAGGACCTCGTTTGGGGCCTACGAGCAGTACTTC.

The sample holds a few counts of this clonotype. The chain joins TRBV6-1 to TRBJ2-1; weak D call: TRBD2 (6 bases). Germline V lookup: CDR1 MNHNS, CDR2 SASEGT. This CDR3 spans 14 amino acids. The V end was cut by 2 bases, the J end by 11 bases, with 16 bases between. CDR3 loop: CASSERLTSSQQFF. The CDR3 nucleotides are TGTGCCAGCAGTGAACGATTAACTAGCAGTCAGCAGTTCTTC.

The chain is built from TRBV20-1 and TRBJ2-3, with a weak D call TRBD2 (6 bases). CDR1 and CDR2 (germline): DFQATT, SNEGSKA (reference sequence). The CDR3 has 13 residues. V dropped 7 bases and J dropped 2 bases, with 13 bases sitting between them. This CDR3 reads CSVVSGPTDTQYF. The CDR3 DNA follows: TGCAGTGTAGTTAGCGGACCCACAGATACGCAGTATTTT.

This clonotype has just a few counts. The chain uses TRBV30 and TRBJ2-3; D not resolved. Deletions cut 0 bases from V and 7 bases from J, with 8 bases between. Germline V gene lookup returns CDR1 GTSNPN and CDR2 SVGIG (reference sequence). There are 12 residues in the CDR3. The CDR3 DNA reads TGTGCCTGGAGTGTACATCTTAATACGCAGTATTTT. Amino acid sequence: CAWSVHLNTQYF.

This clonotype has more than one count but fewer than ten. This chain connects TRBV27 to TRBJ1-4, with D uncertain. Between the trimmed V and J ends, which lost 7 bases and 8 bases, there was a span of 11 bases. The CDR3 has 12 amino acids. Germline values: CDR1 MNHEY, CDR2 SMNVEV (reference sequence). CDR3 bases: TGTGCCAGCAAAGACCCGCTAGAAAAACTGTTTTTT. It translates to CASKDPLEKLFF.

Only a few counts were recorded for this clonotype. This chain connects TRBV4-1 to TRBJ1-1, with TRBD1 matching 7 bases. From germline, CDR1 is MGHRA and CDR2 YSYEKL. The CDR3 is made up of 15 amino acids. Germline trimming cut 4 bases from V and 1 base from J; bases unmatched to any gene: 6. CDR3 sequence reads: CASSRQQGTNTEAFF. DNA for the CDR3: TGCGCCAGCAGCCGCCAACAGGGGACGAACACTGAAGCTTTCTTT.

Worth noting for this clonotype: This may come from a read error, since a much larger clone is one base off. CDR3 bases: TGCGCCAGCAGCGGAAGGACTGGCGGGGGAACCTACGAGCAGTACTTC. Translating gives CASSGRTGGGTYEQYF. This rearrangement joins TRBV5-1 to TRBJ2-4; the match to TRBD2 covers 7 bases. The DNA end lines up better with TRBJ2-7; the J call may be wrong. CDR1 is SGHRS, CDR2 YFSETQ, per germline. This CDR3 spans 16 amino acids.

The chain links TRBV27 to TRBJ2-1; the match to TRBD1 covers 12 bases. Per germline, CDR1 MNHEY and CDR2 SMNVEV (reference sequence). The V gene end was trimmed by 6 bases and the J gene end by 6 bases; junction bases not matched to a gene: 9. The CDR3 is 16 amino acids. CDR3 sequence: CASRTPGQGAVNEQFF. The CDR3 DNA is TGTGCCAGCAGAACACCGGGACAGGGGGCGGTCAATGAGCAGTTCTTC.

This chain links TRBV15 with TRBJ1-1; the match to TRBD1 covers 9 bases. Losses at the gene ends were 5 bases for V and 5 bases for J; bases not matched to a gene: 6. The germline V gene encodes CDR1 LNHNV and CDR2 YYDKDF (reference sequence). The CDR3 runs 14 residues. The CDR3 DNA reads as TGTGCCACCAGCCCTAGGACAGGGGTTACTGAAGCTTTCTTT. Translated, it gives CATSPRTGVTEAFF.

This clonotype was counted many times. V and J are TRBV7-9 and TRBJ2-5, with D perhaps TRBD1 (6 bases). This CDR3 comprises 16 residues. Germline CDR1 reads SEHNR; CDR2 reads FQNEAQ (reference sequence). V shed 2 bases and J shed 0 bases, with 13 bases lying between them. The CDR3 here is CASSLSTGTYQETQYF. Here the CDR3 DNA reads TGTGCCAGCAGCTTATCCACCGGGACATACCAAGAGACCCAGTACTTC.

In its sample, this clonotype was seen a few times. The gene calls are TRBV9 and TRBJ2-2, with 11 bases identical to TRBD2. This CDR3 comprises 16 residues. Germline-derived CDR1 and CDR2 are SGDLS and YYNGEE. The junction had 5 bases not matched to a gene; V was cut back by 0 bases and J by 7 bases. CDR3 bases: TGTGCCAGCAGCGTAGGGCTAGCGGGAGGCGGCGGGGAGCTGTTTTTT. Amino acid sequence: CASSVGLAGGGGELFF.

The rearrangement joins TRBV11-2 to TRBJ2-5; D is undetermined. CDR1 and CDR2 from the germline V gene are SGHAT and FQNNGV. Trimming took off 3 bases at V and 6 bases at J, with 26 bases between the two ends. The CDR3 sequence is 18 residues long. The CDR3 DNA reads TGTGCCAGCAGCTTCGCCTTCGAACAGAGACGCCAGCCAAAGACCCAGTACTTC. It translates to CASSFAFEQRRQPKTQYF.

This clonotype was seen a handful of times. This chain links TRBV5-1 with TRBJ1-2; D perhaps matches TRBD1 (6 bases). The CDR3 spans 14 residues. Trimming pared 4 bases from V and 3 bases from J, leaving 13 bases between. CDR1 SGHRS and CDR2 YFSETQ come from the germline V gene. CDR3 amino acids: CASSLDSEYYGYTF. The CDR3 bases are TGCGCCAGCAGCCTGGACAGTGAATACTATGGCTACACCTTC.

The table lists this clonotype with many counts. The chain joins TRBV7-9 to TRBJ2-3; a possible D gene is TRBD1 (6 bases). Trimming removed 7 bases at V and 0 bases at J, with 14 bases between. CDR1 is SEHNR and CDR2 is FQNEAQ in the germline V gene (reference sequence). There are 15 residues in the CDR3. The CDR3 sequence: CASTQGTPSTDTQYF. The CDR3 region has the DNA TGTGCCAGCACCCAAGGGACACCCAGCACAGATACGCAGTATTTT.

This clonotype has more than one count but fewer than ten. J is TRBJ1-1 and V is TRBV20-1; weak D call: TRBD1 (5 bases). V lost 0 bases, J lost 7 bases, and 9 bases lay in between. The germline V gene encodes CDR1 DFQATT and CDR2 SNEGSKA (reference sequence). The CDR3 totals 12 residues. DNA for the CDR3: TGCAGTGCTAGAGATGGGCAGGGTGAAGCTTTCTTT. Translating it yields CSARDGQGEAFF.

The chain carries TRBV5-1 and TRBJ2-1, with D possibly TRBD1 on 6 matching bases. From germline, CDR1 is SGHRS and CDR2 YFSETQ. Trimming shortened V by 2 bases and J by 9 bases, and 18 bases separated the two germline ends. CDR3 length: 15 residues. The CDR3 loop reads CASSLGGNAPSEQFF. CDR3 nucleotide sequence: TGCGCCAGCAGCTTAGGGGGTAATGCGCCTTCTGAGCAGTTCTTC.